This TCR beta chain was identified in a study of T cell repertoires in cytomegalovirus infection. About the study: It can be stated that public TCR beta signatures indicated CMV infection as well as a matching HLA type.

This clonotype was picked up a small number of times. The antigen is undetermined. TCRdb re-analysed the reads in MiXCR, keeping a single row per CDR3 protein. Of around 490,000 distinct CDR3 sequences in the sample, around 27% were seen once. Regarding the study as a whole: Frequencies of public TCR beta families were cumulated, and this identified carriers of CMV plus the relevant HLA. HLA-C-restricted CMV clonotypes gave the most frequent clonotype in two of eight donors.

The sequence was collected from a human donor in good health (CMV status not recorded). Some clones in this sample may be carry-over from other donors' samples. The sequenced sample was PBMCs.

DNA of the CDR3: TGTGCCAGTAGTTTCGGGGGAGGATCCTACAATGAGCAGTTCTTC. It yields the protein CASSFGGGSYNEQFF. The chain joins TRBV19 to TRBJ2-1; tentative D call: TRBD2 (6 bases). CDR1 is LNHDA, CDR2 SQIVND, per germline (reference sequence). V was trimmed by 5 bases and J by 1 base, leaving 12 bases between them. The CDR3 consists of 15 residues.